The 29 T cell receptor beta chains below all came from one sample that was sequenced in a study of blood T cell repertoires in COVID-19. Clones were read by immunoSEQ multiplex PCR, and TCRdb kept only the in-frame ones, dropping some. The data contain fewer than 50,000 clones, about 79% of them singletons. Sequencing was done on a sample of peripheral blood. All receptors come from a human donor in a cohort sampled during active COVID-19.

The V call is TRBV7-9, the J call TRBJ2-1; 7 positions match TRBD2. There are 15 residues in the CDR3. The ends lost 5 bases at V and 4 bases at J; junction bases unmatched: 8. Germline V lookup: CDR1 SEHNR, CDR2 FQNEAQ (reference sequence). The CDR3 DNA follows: TGTGCCAGCAGCCTAGGCAGCGGGACTTACAATGAGCAGTTCTTC. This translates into CASSLGSGTYNEQFF.

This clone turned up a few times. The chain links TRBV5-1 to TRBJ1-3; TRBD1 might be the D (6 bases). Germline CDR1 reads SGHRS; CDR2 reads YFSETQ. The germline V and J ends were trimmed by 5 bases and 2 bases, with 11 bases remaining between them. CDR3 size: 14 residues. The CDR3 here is CASSQGGPGNTIYF. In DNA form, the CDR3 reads TGCGCCAGCAGTCAAGGGGGTCCTGGAAACACCATATATTTT.

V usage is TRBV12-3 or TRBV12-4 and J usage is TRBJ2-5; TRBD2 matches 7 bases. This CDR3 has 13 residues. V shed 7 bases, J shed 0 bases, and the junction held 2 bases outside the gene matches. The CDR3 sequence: CASTGGNQETQYF. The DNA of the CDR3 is TGTGCCAGCACGGGAGGAAACCAAGAGACCCAGTACTTC.

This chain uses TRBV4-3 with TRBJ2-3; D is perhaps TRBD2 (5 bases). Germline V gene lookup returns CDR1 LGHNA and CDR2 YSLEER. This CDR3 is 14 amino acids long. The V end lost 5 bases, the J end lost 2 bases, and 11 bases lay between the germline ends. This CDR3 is CASSTADHTDTQYF. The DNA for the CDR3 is TGCGCCAGCAGCACAGCGGACCACACAGATACGCAGTATTTT.

In nucleotides, the CDR3 is TGTGCCAGCAGTTACCGGGAGTCGGAACTGTTTTTT. The encoded protein is CASSYRESELFF. The chain has TRBV6-2 or TRBV6-3 and TRBJ1-4; the D is unclear. Germline V CDR1 and CDR2: MNHEY, SVGEGT. Deletions cut 2 bases from V and 12 bases from J, with 10 bases between. The CDR3 consists of 12 residues.

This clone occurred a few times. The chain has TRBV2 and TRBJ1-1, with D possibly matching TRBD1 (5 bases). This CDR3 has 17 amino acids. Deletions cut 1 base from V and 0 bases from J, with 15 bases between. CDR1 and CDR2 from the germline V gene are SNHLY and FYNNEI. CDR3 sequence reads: CASSEEVQAEMNTEAFF. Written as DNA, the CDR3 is TGTGCCAGCAGTGAAGAGGTACAGGCTGAAATGAACACTGAAGCTTTCTTT.

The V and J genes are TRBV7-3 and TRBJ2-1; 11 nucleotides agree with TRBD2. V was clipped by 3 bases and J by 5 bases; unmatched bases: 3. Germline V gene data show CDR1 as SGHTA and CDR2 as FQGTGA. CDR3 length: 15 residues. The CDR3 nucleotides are TGTGCCAGCAGCTTTAGCGGGAGGGCTCACAATGAGCAGTTCTTC. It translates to CASSFSGRAHNEQFF.

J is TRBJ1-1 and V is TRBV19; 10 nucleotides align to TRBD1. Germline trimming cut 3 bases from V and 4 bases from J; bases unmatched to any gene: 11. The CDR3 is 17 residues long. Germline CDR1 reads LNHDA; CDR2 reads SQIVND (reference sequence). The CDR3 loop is CASSIRDRGQGGTEAFF. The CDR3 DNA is TGTGCCAGTAGTATCCGGGACAGGGGCCAAGGGGGCACTGAAGCTTTCTTT.

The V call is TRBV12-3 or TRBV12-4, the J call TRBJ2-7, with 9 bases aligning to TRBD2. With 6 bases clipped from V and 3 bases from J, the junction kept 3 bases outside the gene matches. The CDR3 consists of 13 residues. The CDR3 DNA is TGTGCCAGCAGGGCTAGCGGGGTCTACGAGCAGTACTTC. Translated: CASRASGVYEQYF.

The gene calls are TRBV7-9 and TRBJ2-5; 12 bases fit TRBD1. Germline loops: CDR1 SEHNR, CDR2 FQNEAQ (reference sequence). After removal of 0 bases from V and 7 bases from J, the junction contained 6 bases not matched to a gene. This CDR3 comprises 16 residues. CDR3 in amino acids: CASSLAGTGGAGTQYF. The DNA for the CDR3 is TGTGCCAGCAGCTTAGCAGGGACAGGGGGCGCCGGGACCCAGTACTTC.

CDR3 residues: CASGEGDSGNTIYF. The CDR3 nucleotides are TGTGCCAGCGGGGAGGGCGACTCTGGAAACACCATATATTTT. This chain connects TRBV28 to TRBJ1-3; D remains ambiguous. The length of the CDR3 is 14 residues. Trimming took off 8 bases at V and 0 bases at J, with 11 bases between the two ends. CDR1 is MDHEN and CDR2 is SYDVKM in the germline V gene. The full variable domain, rest sourced from reference TRBV28 and TRBJ1-3, is DVKVTQSSRYLVKRTGEKVFLECVQDMDHENMFWYRQDPGLGLRLIYFSYDVKMKEKGDIPEGYSVSREKKERFSLILESASTNQTSMYLCASGEGDSGNTIYFGEGSWLTVV.

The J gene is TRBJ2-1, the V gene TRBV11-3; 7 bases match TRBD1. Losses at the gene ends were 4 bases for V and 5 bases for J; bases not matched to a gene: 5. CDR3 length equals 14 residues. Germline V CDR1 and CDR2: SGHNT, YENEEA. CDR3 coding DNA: TGTGCCAGCAGCTCACGGACAGGTGACAATGAGCAGTTCTTC. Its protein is CASSSRTGDNEQFF.

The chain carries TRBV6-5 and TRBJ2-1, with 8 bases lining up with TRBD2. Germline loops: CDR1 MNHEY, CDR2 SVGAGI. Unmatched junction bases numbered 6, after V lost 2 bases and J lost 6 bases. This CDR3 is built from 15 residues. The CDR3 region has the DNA TGTGCCAGCAGTTACCCGGGAGGGCCGGGCAATGAGCAGTTCTTC. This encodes CASSYPGGPGNEQFF.

The chain's CDR3 is CARSLVPAGQPLDSPLHF. The DNA of the CDR3 is TGTGCCAGAAGCTTAGTTCCGGCGGGACAGCCTTTAGATTCACCCCTCCACTTT. The gene calls are TRBV7-5 and TRBJ1-6; the tabulated D call, TRBD1, remains unverified against the DNA. TRBV7-5 is a pseudogene locus. This CDR3 spans 18 amino acids.

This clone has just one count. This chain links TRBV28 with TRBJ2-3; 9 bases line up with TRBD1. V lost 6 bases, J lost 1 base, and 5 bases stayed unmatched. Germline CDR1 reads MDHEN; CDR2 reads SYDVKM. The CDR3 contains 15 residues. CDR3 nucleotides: TGTGCCAGCAGCTACGGGACAGGGCGCACAGATACGCAGTATTTT. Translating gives CASSYGTGRTDTQYF.

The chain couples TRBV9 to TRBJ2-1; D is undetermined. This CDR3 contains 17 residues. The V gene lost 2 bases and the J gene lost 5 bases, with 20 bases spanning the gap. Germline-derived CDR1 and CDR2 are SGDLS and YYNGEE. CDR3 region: CASSVRRRPRGDNEQFF. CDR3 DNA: TGTGCCAGCAGCGTCCGACGGCGGCCCAGAGGAGACAATGAGCAGTTCTTC.

CDR3 sequence (DNA): TGTGCCAGCAGTTTACGGGTTAACACTGAAGCTTTCTTT. Translated: CASSLRVNTEAFF. This chain links TRBV12-3 or TRBV12-4 with TRBJ1-1; D gene ambiguous. This CDR3 contains 13 residues. V dropped 2 bases and J dropped 2 bases, with 6 bases sitting between them.

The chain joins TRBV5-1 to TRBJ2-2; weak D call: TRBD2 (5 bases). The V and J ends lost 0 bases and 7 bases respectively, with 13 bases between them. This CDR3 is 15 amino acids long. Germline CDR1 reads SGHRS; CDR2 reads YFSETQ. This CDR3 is CASSLGVGDLGELFF. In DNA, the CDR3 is TGCGCCAGCAGCTTGGGGGTCGGGGATCTCGGGGAGCTGTTTTTT. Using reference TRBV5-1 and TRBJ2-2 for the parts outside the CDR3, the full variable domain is KAGVTQTPRYLIKTRGQQVTLSCSPISGHRSVSWYQQTPGQGLQFLFEYFSETQRNKGNFPGRFSGRQFSNSRSEMNVSTLELGDSALYLCASSLGVGDLGELFFGEGSRLTVL.

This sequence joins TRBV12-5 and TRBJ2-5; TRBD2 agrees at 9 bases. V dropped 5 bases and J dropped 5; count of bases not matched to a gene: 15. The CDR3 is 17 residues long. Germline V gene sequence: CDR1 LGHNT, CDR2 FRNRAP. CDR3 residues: CASGPGTSWSSRETQYF. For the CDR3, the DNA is TGTGCTAGTGGTCCTGGGACTAGCTGGTCGAGTAGGGAGACCCAGTACTTC.

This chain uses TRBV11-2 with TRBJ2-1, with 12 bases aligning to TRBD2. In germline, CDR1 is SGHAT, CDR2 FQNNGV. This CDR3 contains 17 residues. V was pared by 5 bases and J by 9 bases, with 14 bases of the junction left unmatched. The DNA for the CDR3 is TGTGCCAGCAGCGTATCCCTAGCGGGAGGGTCTTGGGGTGAGCAGTTCTTC. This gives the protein CASSVSLAGGSWGEQFF.

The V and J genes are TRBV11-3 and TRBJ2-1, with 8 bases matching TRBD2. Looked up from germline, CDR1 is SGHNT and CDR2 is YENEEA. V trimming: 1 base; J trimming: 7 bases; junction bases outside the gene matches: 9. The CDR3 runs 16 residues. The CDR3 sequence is CASSLGVVAGRNEQFF. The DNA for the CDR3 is TGTGCCAGCAGCTTAGGAGTGGTAGCGGGAAGGAATGAGCAGTTCTTC. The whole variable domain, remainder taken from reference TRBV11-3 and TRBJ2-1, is EAGVVQSPRYKIIEKKQPVAFWCNPISGHNTLYWYLQNLGQGPELLIRYENEEAVDDSQLPKDRFSAERLKGVDSTLKIQPAELGDSAVYLCASSLGVVAGRNEQFFGPGTRLTVL.

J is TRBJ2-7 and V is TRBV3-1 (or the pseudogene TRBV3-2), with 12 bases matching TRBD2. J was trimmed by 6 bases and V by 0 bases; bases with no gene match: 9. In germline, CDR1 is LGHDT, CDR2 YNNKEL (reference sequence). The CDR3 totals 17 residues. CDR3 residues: CASSQDWASGRGSEQYF. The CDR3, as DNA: TGTGCCAGCAGCCAAGATTGGGCTAGCGGGAGGGGCAGCGAGCAGTACTTC.

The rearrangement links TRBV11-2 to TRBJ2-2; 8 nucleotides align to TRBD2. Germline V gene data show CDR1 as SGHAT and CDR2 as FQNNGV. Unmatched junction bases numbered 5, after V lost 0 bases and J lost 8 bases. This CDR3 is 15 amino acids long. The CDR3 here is CASSLDGSGRGELFF. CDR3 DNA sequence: TGTGCCAGCAGCTTAGATGGGAGCGGGAGAGGGGAGCTGTTTTTT.

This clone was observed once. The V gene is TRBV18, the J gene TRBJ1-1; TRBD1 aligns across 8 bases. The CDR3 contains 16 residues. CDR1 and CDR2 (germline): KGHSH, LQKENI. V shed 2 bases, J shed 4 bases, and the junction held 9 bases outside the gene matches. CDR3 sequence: CASSPENQGAVTEAFF. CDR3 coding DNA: TGTGCCAGCTCACCAGAAAATCAGGGGGCTGTCACTGAAGCTTTCTTT. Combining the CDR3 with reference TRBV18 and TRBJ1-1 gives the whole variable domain NAGVMQNPRHLVRRRGQEARLRCSPMKGHSHVYWYRQLPEEGLKFMVYLQKENIIDESGMPKERFSAEFPKEGPSILRIQQVVRGDSAAYFCASSPENQGAVTEAFFGQGTRLTVV.

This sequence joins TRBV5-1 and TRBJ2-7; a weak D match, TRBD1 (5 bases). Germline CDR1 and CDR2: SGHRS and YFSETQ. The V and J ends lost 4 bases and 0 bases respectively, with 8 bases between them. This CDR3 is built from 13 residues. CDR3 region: CASSTDSSYEQYF. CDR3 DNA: TGCGCCAGCAGCACAGACAGCTCCTACGAGCAGTACTTC. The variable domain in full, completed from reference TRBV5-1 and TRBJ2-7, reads KAGVTQTPRYLIKTRGQQVTLSCSPISGHRSVSWYQQTPGQGLQFLFEYFSETQRNKGNFPGRFSGRQFSNSRSEMNVSTLELGDSALYLCASSTDSSYEQYFGPGTRLTVT.

The CDR3 protein is CATSVRTTGNEQFF. The CDR3 nucleotides are TGTGCCACCAGCGTCCGGACTACGGGCAATGAGCAGTTCTTC. The chain employs TRBV15 and TRBJ2-1, with a tentative D call TRBD2 (6 bases). CDR3 length equals 14 residues. V lost 5 bases and J lost 6, with 14 bases in between. Germline assignment: CDR1 LNHNV and CDR2 YYDKDF (reference sequence).

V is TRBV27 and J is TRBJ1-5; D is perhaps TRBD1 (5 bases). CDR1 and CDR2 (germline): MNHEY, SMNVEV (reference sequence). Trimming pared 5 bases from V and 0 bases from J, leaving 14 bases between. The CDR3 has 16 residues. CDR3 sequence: CASSPRTLLSNQPQHF. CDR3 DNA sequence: TGTGCCAGCAGTCCTCGGACACTTCTTAGCAATCAGCCCCAGCATTTT.

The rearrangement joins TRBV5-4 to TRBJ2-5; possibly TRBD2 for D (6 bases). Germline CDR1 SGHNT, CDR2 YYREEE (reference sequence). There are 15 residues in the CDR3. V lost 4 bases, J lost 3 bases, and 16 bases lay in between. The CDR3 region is CASSPVGAGKETQYF. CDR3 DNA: TGTGCCAGCAGCCCTGTTGGCGCGGGAAAAGAGACCCAGTACTTC.

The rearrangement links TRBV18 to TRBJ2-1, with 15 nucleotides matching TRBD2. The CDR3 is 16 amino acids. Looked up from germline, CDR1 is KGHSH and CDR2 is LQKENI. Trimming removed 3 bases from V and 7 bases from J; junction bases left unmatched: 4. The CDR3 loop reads CASSPSGLAGGNEQFF. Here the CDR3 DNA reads TGTGCCAGCTCACCCTCGGGACTAGCGGGAGGAAATGAGCAGTTCTTC.